A single T cell receptor beta chain is shown here with its context. Its antigen is not identified. The data were produced by immunoSEQ multiplex PCR, yet TCRdb's version contains in-frame clones alone and is incomplete. The sample lists about 2,800 clones, 83% occurring once. This CDR3 has 12 residues. The ends were cut back, 4 bases at V and 4 bases at J, with 7 bases in the middle. The germline CDR1 and CDR2 sequences are SGHNT and YYREEE (reference sequence). The data originate from a study of T cell clonotyping in hematopoietic cell transplantation. Study findings and constraints: Pathologically expanded recipient clonotypes increased progressively from day 30 to day 180 as diversity fell. Cells were unsorted, so CD4 and CD8 contributions were not separated.

The specimen was PBMCs, collected 180 days after allogeneic stem cell transplant. This clonotype was obtained from a female patient in her forties or fifties who had an allogeneic stem cell transplant from a related donor, so T cells may come from the graft donor. Some clones in this sample may be carry-over from other donors' samples. V usage is TRBV5-4 and J usage is TRBJ2-3, with D uncertain. The CDR3 sequence is CASSRQADTQYF. The CDR3 DNA is TGTGCCAGCAGCCGTCAGGCAGATACGCAGTATTTT.